This T cell receptor beta chain was documented in a study of T cells and copy number aberrations in small-cell lung cancer. A few counts support this clone. Trimming took off 1 base at V and 4 bases at J, with 4 bases between the two ends. CDR1 KGHSH and CDR2 LQKENI come from the germline V gene. The CDR3 is 12 amino acids. The data were produced by immunoSEQ multiplex PCR, yet TCRdb's version contains in-frame clones alone and is incomplete. The profile covers roughly 1,200 clones, with approximately 82% appearing a single time and about 5% taken by the ten largest. This chain links TRBV18 with TRBJ2-5; D uncertain. This TCR was recovered from a woman between 50 and 59 years old with small cell lung cancer. The sample comprised tumor tissue. In DNA, the CDR3 is TGTGCCAGCTCACCACTTGGAGAGACCCAGTACTTC. It is translated as CASSPLGETQYF.